The following is a T cell receptor (beta chain) sequence with its context. The protocol was immunoSEQ multiplex PCR, while the TCRdb copy is restricted to in-frame clones and leaves out a portion. The sample yields fewer than 80,000 clones, 94% seen once. V shed 0 bases, J shed 6 bases, and the junction held 6 bases outside the gene matches. Germline V gives CDR1 GTSNPN, CDR2 SVGIG (reference sequence). This CDR3 contains 14 residues. These data come from a study of T cell changes during pregnancy in multiple sclerosis. This chain links TRBV30 with TRBJ1-2; 8 bases are a match to TRBD1. The sample was CD4+ T cells from peripheral blood mononuclear cells, taken after pregnancy. The sequence was obtained from a female donor with multiple sclerosis, enrolled in a pregnancy study. CDR3 nucleotide sequence: TGTGCCTGGAGTGTTCTTTTGGACAGGGATGGCTACACCTTC. It yields the protein CAWSVLLDRDGYTF.